This T cell receptor beta chain appears in the sequencing data of a study of identical twins. Study results and caveats: Out-of-frame alpha sequences shared by twins were enriched for low generation probability.

This clonotype was recorded a few times. Its antigen is still unknown. TCRdb redid the calling of the 5' RACE reads with MiXCR, one entry per CDR3 protein. The sample has some 900,000 distinct CDR3 sequences; about 12% are singletons. The length of the CDR3 is 13 residues. Per the germline V gene, CDR1 is MNHEY and CDR2 is SMNVEV (reference sequence). Trimming cost V 8 bases and J 4 bases; bases outside gene matches: 7. The sample was also linked to a second study, of yellow fever vaccine responses in identical twins.

Sequenced input: PBMCs. V and J are TRBV27 and TRBJ2-7, with 8 positions matching TRBD1. This receptor was taken from a woman between 18 and 30 years old in good health. DNA of the CDR3: TGTGCCAGCGGACCCACAGGGGGGTACGAGCAGTACTTC. Amino acids: CASGPTGGYEQYF.